This T cell receptor beta chain was identified in a study of T-cell memory formation after mild COVID-19. On the study more broadly: Among the donors, TCR clusters were largely specific to each donor. Study-wide points: Chiefly within CM and EM were the contracting CD4+ clones; CD8+ ones were within EMRA.

This CDR3 has 14 amino acids. Per the germline V gene, CDR1 is KGHSH and CDR2 is LQKENI. V was trimmed by 6 bases and J by 1 base, leaving 13 bases between them. TCRdb re-analysed the 5' RACE reads in MiXCR, keeping a single row per CDR3 protein. This table has 90,000 to 120,000 distinct CDR3 sequences, roughly a sixth appearing once. In the case of this clonotype: Its specificity is not known.

Material for sequencing was PBMCs or a T cell subset sorted from them (not recorded which). The V and J genes are TRBV18 and TRBJ2-7, with D unresolved. The TCR sequence derives from a man aged 18 to 30 who had mild COVID-19 (a few samples of this study predate the infection). Cell type and time point are not known. The CDR3 is CASSPAPFSYEQYF. In nucleotides, the CDR3 is TGTGCCAGCTCGCCTGCCCCGTTTTCCTACGAGCAGTACTTC.